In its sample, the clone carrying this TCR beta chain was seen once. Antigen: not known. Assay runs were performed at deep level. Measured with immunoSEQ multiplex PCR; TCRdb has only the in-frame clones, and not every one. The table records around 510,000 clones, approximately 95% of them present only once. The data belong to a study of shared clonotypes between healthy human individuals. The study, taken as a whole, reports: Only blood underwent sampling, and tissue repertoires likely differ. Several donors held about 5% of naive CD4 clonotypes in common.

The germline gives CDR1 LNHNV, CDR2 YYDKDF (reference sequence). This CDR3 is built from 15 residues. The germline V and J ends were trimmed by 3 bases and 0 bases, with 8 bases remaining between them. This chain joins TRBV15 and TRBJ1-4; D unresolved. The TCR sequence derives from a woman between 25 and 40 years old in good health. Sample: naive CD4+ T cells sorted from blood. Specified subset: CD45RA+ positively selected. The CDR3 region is CATSRRQTTNEKLFF. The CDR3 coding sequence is TGTGCCACCAGCAGGAGACAAACAACTAATGAAAAACTGTTTTTT.